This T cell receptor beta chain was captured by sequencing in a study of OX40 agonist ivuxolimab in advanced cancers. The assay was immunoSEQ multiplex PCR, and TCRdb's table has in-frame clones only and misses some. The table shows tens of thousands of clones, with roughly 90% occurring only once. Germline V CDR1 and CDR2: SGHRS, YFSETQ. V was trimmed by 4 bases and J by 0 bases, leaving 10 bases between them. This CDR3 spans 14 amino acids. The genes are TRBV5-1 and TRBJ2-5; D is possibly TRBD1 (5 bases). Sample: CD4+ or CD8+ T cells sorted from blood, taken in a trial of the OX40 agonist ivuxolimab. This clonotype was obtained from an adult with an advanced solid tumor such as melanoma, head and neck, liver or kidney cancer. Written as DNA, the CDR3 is TGCGCCAGCAGCCGGACAAGGTACCAAGAGACCCAGTACTTC. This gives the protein CASSRTRYQETQYF.